This passage covers 9 T cell receptor beta chains from one sample sequenced in a study of OX40 agonist ivuxolimab in advanced cancers. Here immunoSEQ multiplex PCR was the method, and the copy in TCRdb shows in-frame clones only, minus some. The table has fewer than 120,000 clones, roughly 89% seen once. The material was CD4+ or CD8+ T cells sorted from blood, obtained in a trial of the OX40 agonist ivuxolimab. The receptors were sampled from an adult with an advanced solid tumor such as melanoma, head and neck, liver or kidney cancer.

The chain carries TRBV5-5 and TRBJ2-7, with 8 bases fitting TRBD1. With 4 bases clipped from V and 3 bases from J, the junction kept 12 bases outside the gene matches. CDR1 and CDR2 (germline): SGHKS, YYEKEE (reference sequence). CDR3 length equals 16 residues. Here the CDR3 DNA reads TGTGCCAGCAGCCTCGCCAGGGACAGGATGGGCTACGAGCAGTACTTC. It specifies CASSLARDRMGYEQYF.

The chain employs TRBV27 and TRBJ1-4, with TRBD1 matching 7 bases. This CDR3 has 17 amino acids. From germline, CDR1 is MNHEY and CDR2 SMNVEV (reference sequence). Trimming removed 6 bases from V and 0 bases from J; junction bases left unmatched: 10. Written as DNA, the CDR3 is TGTGCCAGCAGGGAGGGGACAGACGGGCCAACTAATGAAAAACTGTTTTTT. Its translation is CASREGTDGPTNEKLFF.

Here the CDR3 reads CASSRNYDEQYF. CDR3 DNA: TGCGCCAGCAGCCGGAACTACGACGAGCAGTACTTC. The chain is built from TRBV5-1 and TRBJ2-7; no definite D call. Trimming shortened V by 4 bases and J by 5 bases, and 10 bases separated the two germline ends. Germline CDR1 reads SGHRS; CDR2 reads YFSETQ. The CDR3 runs 12 residues. Using reference TRBV5-1 and TRBJ2-7 for the parts outside the CDR3, the full variable domain is KAGVTQTPRYLIKTRGQQVTLSCSPISGHRSVSWYQQTPGQGLQFLFEYFSETQRNKGNFPGRFSGRQFSNSRSEMNVSTLELGDSALYLCASSRNYDEQYFGPGTRLTVT.

This chain joins TRBV5-1 and TRBJ2-3, with TRBD1 matching over 8 bases. The CDR3 length is 17 residues. Germline values: CDR1 SGHRS, CDR2 YFSETQ. Trimming removed 3 bases from V and 1 base from J; junction bases left unmatched: 10. CDR3 loop: CASSSTPGGGGTDTQYF. CDR3 DNA sequence: TGCGCCAGCAGCTCGACCCCAGGGGGCGGGGGCACAGATACGCAGTATTTT.

V gene TRBV25-1 combines with J gene TRBJ1-6; no reliable D call. Deletions cut 4 bases from V and 7 bases from J, with 8 bases between. The CDR3 length is 13 residues. Germline V gene lookup returns CDR1 MGHDK and CDR2 SYGVNS. The CDR3: CASSAPMNSPLHF. CDR3 DNA: TGTGCCAGCAGTGCTCCTATGAATTCACCCCTCCACTTT.

The chain carries TRBV5-6 and TRBJ2-5; D is perhaps TRBD2 (5 bases). This CDR3 has 14 residues. Germline V gene data show CDR1 as SGHDT and CDR2 as YYEEEE. V was pared by 3 bases and J by 4 bases, with 13 bases between. The CDR3: CASSSDWLGETQYF. Written as DNA, the CDR3 is TGTGCCAGCAGCTCGGACTGGTTGGGAGAGACCCAGTACTTC.

The rearrangement links TRBV4-1 to TRBJ2-7; 9 bases align to TRBD1. Trimming at V came to 0 bases and at J to 7 bases, leaving 13 bases not matched to a gene. Germline V gene lookup returns CDR1 MGHRA and CDR2 YSYEKL. The CDR3 consists of 17 residues. The CDR3 region is CASSQDAGTGSPPEQYF. The CDR3 nucleotides are TGCGCCAGCAGCCAAGATGCGGGGACAGGGAGTCCCCCAGAGCAGTACTTC.

The chain uses TRBV7-9 and TRBJ1-1; 7 bases map to TRBD1. The germline V gene has CDR1 SEHNR and CDR2 FQNEAQ (reference sequence). J lost 4 bases, V lost 8 bases, and 4 bases had no gene match. CDR3 length equals 12 residues. CDR3 in DNA: TGTGCCAGCCGTTGGACAGGCACTGAAGCTTTCTTT. Amino acid sequence: CASRWTGTEAFF.

This chain links TRBV6-1 with TRBJ2-7; tentatively, D is TRBD2 (5 bases). The CDR3 is made up of 13 amino acids. Looked up from germline, CDR1 is MNHNS and CDR2 is SASEGT. Trimming left V 10 bases short and J 4 bases short, with 17 bases between. CDR3 protein: CATRADTPYEQYF. In DNA, the CDR3 is TGTGCCACCCGAGCGGATACACCTTACGAGCAGTACTTC.